This T cell receptor (beta chain) was recorded in a study of T cell responses to AZD1222 COVID-19 vaccine. Sequencing was performed with immunoSEQ multiplex PCR; in TCRdb, only in-frame clones are kept and a portion is missing. The sample yields under 150,000 clones, roughly 93% seen once. The specimen comprised peripheral blood, sampled on day 0 of AZD1222 vaccination. The clonotype comes from an adult in good health.

CDR3 region: CASSEAGGARGETQYF. In DNA, the CDR3 is TGTGCCAGCAGTGAAGCGGGGGGGGCGCGTGGGGAGACCCAGTACTTC. This chain joins TRBV6-1 and TRBJ2-5, with TRBD2 as a possible D gene (7 bases). V shed 0 bases and J shed 5 bases, with 16 bases lying between them. The V gene's germline CDR1 is MNHNS and CDR2 SASEGT. The CDR3 sequence is 16 residues long.